Listed below are T cell receptor beta chains from one sample, sequenced in a study of blood T cell repertoires in COVID-19. Repertoires were generated with immunoSEQ multiplex PCR, while TCRdb's copy carries only in-frame clones and drops some. The sample has some 240,000 clones; around 80% are singletons. The source material was peripheral blood. The source of these receptors is a man in his forties or fifties with active or convalescent COVID-19. Each CDR3 is given with its conserved first and last residue. A D gene is named only where the DNA matches it firmly. The size entry is marked missing in some rows and otherwise reads once, few, many or a size class.

j_call d_call v_call clone_size cdr3_aa cdr3_nt
TRBJ1-2 NA TRBV7-2 NA CASSSTRRGAGEGYTF TGTGCCAGCAGCTCCACTAGGCGGGGGGCAGGGGAAGGCTACACCTTC
TRBJ2-7 TRBD1 TRBV28 NA CASSLGGTGIGHEQYF TGTGCCAGCAGTTTAGGCGGGACAGGTATCGGCCACGAGCAGTACTTC
TRBJ1-2 NA TRBV6-6 NA CASSYHSGDYGYTF TGTGCCAGCAGTTACCACTCCGGGGACTATGGCTACACCTTC
TRBJ2-5 TRBD1 TRBV19 NA CASGTGVQETQYF TGTGCCAGCGGGACAGGGGTTCAAGAGACCCAGTACTTC
TRBJ2-7 TRBD1 TRBV10-3 NA CAISNRGEQYF TGTGCCATCAGTAACAGGGGCGAGCAGTACTTC
TRBJ2-1 NA TRBV7-6 once CASSLGSKANNEQFF TGTGCCAGCAGCTTAGGGAGCAAGGCGAACAATGAGCAGTTCTTC
TRBJ1-2 NA TRBV12-3/TRBV12-4 NA CASSSTGSGGYTF TGTGCCAGCAGTTCTACAGGGTCCGGGGGCTACACCTTC
TRBJ1-1 NA TRBV29-1 NA CSVSSTGLNTEAFF TGCAGCGTTTCCTCGACAGGACTGAACACTGAAGCTTTCTTT
TRBJ2-2 NA TRBV27 NA CASSPRVGELFF TGTGCCAGCAGTCCTAGAGTCGGGGAGCTGTTTTTT
TRBJ2-5 TRBD2 TRBV7-2 NA CASTYSAGGPGETQYF TGTGCCAGCACCTACTCAGCGGGAGGGCCGGGTGAGACCCAGTACTTC
TRBJ2-1 TRBD1 TRBV23-1 NA CASSQATGTGGVWPFF TGCGCCAGCAGTCAGGCGACCGGGACAGGTGGGGTCTGGCCGTTCTTC
TRBJ1-5 TRBD1 TRBV5-5 NA CASSLAWQGAHSNQPQHF TGTGCCAGCAGCTTGGCCTGGCAGGGGGCCCATAGCAATCAGCCCCAGCATTTT
TRBJ2-7 TRBD2 TRBV4-1 NA CASSQALLAGSYEQYF TGCGCCAGCAGCCAAGCCCTACTAGCGGGTTCCTACGAGCAGTACTTC
TRBJ1-6 NA TRBV4-3 NA CASSQDSRGYSPLHF TGCGCCAGCAGCCAAGATTCCAGGGGTTATTCACCCCTCCACTTT
TRBJ1-1 NA TRBV18 NA CASSPSGHQNTEAFF TGTGCCAGCTCACCATCCGGACACCAGAACACTGAAGCTTTCTTT
TRBJ2-3 NA TRBV18 NA CASSSYGTQNQGSSDTQYF TGTGCCAGCTCATCCTACGGGACACAAAATCAGGGTAGTTCAGATACGCAGTATTTT
TRBJ1-4 NA TRBV15 NA CATSRAGRLGSEKLFF TGTGCCACCAGCAGGGCGGGAAGGTTGGGGAGTGAAAAACTGTTTTTT
TRBJ1-1 NA TRBV19 NA CASSIIPAGPWDTEAFF TGTGCCAGTAGTATAATTCCCGCGGGCCCATGGGACACTGAAGCTTTCTTT
TRBJ1-1 NA TRBV28 NA CASRGGALEAFF TGTGCCAGCCGGGGGGGGGCCCTTGAAGCTTTCTTT
TRBJ1-1 TRBD1 TRBV5-1 NA CASSLQGAGEAFF TGCGCCAGCAGCTTACAGGGGGCCGGTGAAGCTTTCTTT
TRBJ1-4 NA TRBV5-1 NA CASSLFGQSIPTNEKLFF TGCGCCAGCAGCTTATTCGGACAGAGCATCCCAACTAATGAAAAACTGTTTTTT
TRBJ1-1 NA TRBV7-9 NA CASSTHRVTEAFF TGTGCCAGCAGCACCCACAGGGTAACCGAAGCTTTCTTT
TRBJ1-4 TRBD1 TRBV6-4 once CASSDDRERNEKLFF TGTGCCAGCAGTGACGACAGGGAAAGGAATGAAAAACTGTTTTTT
TRBJ2-2 TRBD2 TRBV10-2 NA CASRGGTTNTGELFF TGCGCCAGCAGGGGCGGGACTACTAACACCGGGGAGCTGTTTTTT
TRBJ1-1 NA TRBV6-2/TRBV6-3 few CASSYQAGWDEAFF TGTGCCAGCAGTTACCAAGCGGGATGGGATGAAGCTTTCTTT
TRBJ1-4 NA TRBV7-9 NA CASSPGRGVYEKLFF TGTGCCAGCAGCCCCGGGCGGGGGGTATATGAAAAACTGTTTTTT
TRBJ1-4 NA TRBV19 NA CASSIRGDEKLFF TGTGCCAGTAGTATCCGGGGTGATGAAAAACTGTTTTTT
TRBJ1-5 TRBD1 TRBV9 NA CASSATGYQPQHF TGTGCCAGCAGTGCGACAGGGTATCAGCCCCAGCATTTT
TRBJ1-2 NA TRBV6-1 NA CASSEGPGRGDGYTF TGTGCCAGCAGTGAAGGTCCAGGTCGGGGGGATGGCTACACCTTC
TRBJ2-1 TRBD1 TRBV12-3/TRBV12-4 NA CASSGDRVGEQFF TGTGCCAGCAGTGGGGACAGGGTGGGTGAGCAGTTCTTC
TRBJ1-2 TRBD1 TRBV29-1 NA CSSTGTGGADYGYTF TGCAGCTCCACCGGGACAGGGGGCGCAGACTATGGCTACACCTTC
TRBJ2-2 NA TRBV2 NA CAIGRLARTGELFF TGTGCCATCGGTAGGCTAGCTAGAACCGGGGAGCTGTTTTTT
TRBJ2-1 TRBD2 TRBV7-2 NA CASSLGGRGGLYNEQFF TGTGCCAGCAGCTTAGGTGGGCGGGGGGGCCTCTACAATGAGCAGTTCTTC
TRBJ2-7 NA TRBV6-5 few CASSLYLGTEQYF TGTGCCAGCAGTCTCTATCTAGGTACCGAGCAGTACTTC
TRBJ2-3 NA TRBV5-6 NA CASSVRGGTDTQYF TGTGCCAGCAGCGTGAGGGGAGGAACAGATACGCAGTATTTT
TRBJ1-2 NA TRBV28 NA CASSLVSIYGYTF TGTGCCAGCAGTTTAGTCTCTATCTATGGCTACACCTTC
TRBJ2-3 TRBD2 TRBV7-6 NA CASSLETSGGTQYF TGTGCCAGCAGCTTAGAAACTAGCGGGGGTACGCAGTATTTT
TRBJ2-5 TRBD1 TRBV7-6 NA CASSLGVGQQETQYF TGTGCCAGCAGCCTAGGGGTGGGACAGCAAGAGACCCAGTACTTC
TRBJ1-6 NA TRBV28 NA CASSLSESSYNSPLHF TGTGCCAGCAGTTTGTCTGAGAGCTCCTATAATTCACCCCTCCACTTT
TRBJ2-1 TRBD1 TRBV5-4 NA CASSSRQGSYNEQFF TGTGCCAGCAGCTCCCGACAGGGTTCCTACAATGAGCAGTTCTTC
TRBJ1-5 TRBD1 TRBV18 NA CASSFRDRGGDQPQHF TGTGCCAGCTCATTCCGGGACAGGGGTGGAGATCAGCCCCAGCATTTT
TRBJ2-1 TRBD2 TRBV9 NA CASSRTSGRHNEQFF TGTGCCAGCAGCCGGACTAGCGGGAGACACAATGAGCAGTTCTTC
TRBJ1-5 NA TRBV6-6 NA CAIGGNQPQHF TGTGCCATAGGAGGCAATCAGCCCCAGCATTTT
TRBJ2-1 NA TRBV7-3 NA CASSSLRGQDEQFF TGTGCCAGCAGCTCCCTGAGAGGGCAGGATGAGCAGTTCTTC
TRBJ1-6 TRBD1 TRBV28 NA CASSPWGQGYSPLHF TGTGCCAGCAGTCCCTGGGGACAGGGGTATTCACCCCTCCACTTT
TRBJ1-1 NA TRBV7-2 NA CASSLAPLSVAFF TGTGCCAGCAGCTTAGCTCCACTTTCTGTAGCTTTCTTT
TRBJ1-2 NA TRBV9 NA CASSAGGGLYGYTF TGTGCCAGCAGCGCGGGGGGAGGGCTCTATGGCTACACCTTC